One sample yielded the 17 T cell receptor beta chains listed below, sequenced in a study of regulatory T cells in long-lasting Graves disease. As for time point: newly diagnosed GD, antithyroid drugs for less than 3 months. Making the TCR library involved RNA that had been extracted from PBMCs. To make TCR beta libraries, researchers used iRepertoire HTBI primers and Arm-PCR of CDR3 regions. TCRdb reanalysed the multiplex PCR reads using MiXCR and keeps one entry per CDR3 protein. The sample holds roughly 350,000 distinct CDR3 sequences; around 16% are singletons and the top ten take 20%. The sample was also reused in another study, on T cells in Graves' hyperthyroidism and ophthalmopathy.

Here the sequenced sample was peripheral blood mononuclear cells (PBMCs), taken at new diagnosis, from a patient treated with antithyroid drugs. All receptors come from a woman aged 18-29 years with Graves disease.

The chain links TRBV12-3 or TRBV12-4 to TRBJ1-4, with D possibly being TRBD1 (6 bases). Trimming left V 5 bases short and J 8 bases short, with 15 bases between. The CDR3 contains 14 residues. CDR3 DNA sequence: TGTGCCAGCAGTAGAATGACAGGCGGGGAAAAACTGTTTTTT. As protein: CASSRMTGGEKLFF.

This clonotype appeared a few times. The chain recombines TRBV2 with TRBJ2-7; the D gene could be TRBD1 or TRBD2 (5 bases each). V shed 4 bases and J shed 0 bases, with 22 bases lying between them. The CDR3 has 18 amino acids. Germline V gene sequence: CDR1 SNHLY, CDR2 FYNNEI. This CDR3 is CASSGGPLGTQSSYEQYF. The CDR3 nucleotides are TGTGCCAGCAGTGGGGGACCTCTCGGTACACAGAGCTCCTACGAGCAGTACTTC.

Ten or more counts support this clonotype. The chain carries TRBV3-1 and TRBJ1-4; D ambiguous. V was shortened by 5 bases and J by 8 bases, with 9 bases between the two germline ends. CDR3 length: 12 amino acids. The germline CDR1 and CDR2 sequences are LGHDT and YNNKEL (reference sequence). The CDR3: CASSSINEKLFF. DNA of the CDR3: TGTGCCAGCAGCAGCATAAACGAAAAACTGTTTTTT.

Of note for this clonotype: No conserved phenylalanine or tryptophan ends this CDR3, so it is likely a read error. The chain joins TRBV15 to TRBJ2-7; D possibly uses TRBD1 or TRBD2 (5 bases each). The CDR3 totals 13 residues. CDR1 and CDR2 from the germline V gene are LNHNV and YYDKDF (reference sequence). The V and J ends lost 8 bases and 3 bases respectively, with 14 bases between them. As DNA, the CDR3 is TGTGCCACCGCCAGGGACGTAAACTACGAGCAGTACCTC. Residues: CATARDVNYEQYL.

To note about this clonotype: This could be a read error, since a much larger clone is one nucleotide away. The chain uses TRBV20-1 and TRBJ2-3; 9 nucleotides agree with TRBD2. With V trimmed by 6 bases and J by 0 bases, 10 bases remained unmatched. The CDR3 runs 16 residues. The germline CDR1 and CDR2 sequences are DFQATT and SNEGSKA (reference sequence). This CDR3 is CSAATSGSASTDTQYF. The CDR3, as DNA: TGCAGTGCGGCTACTAGCGGGTCGGCTAGCACAGATACGCAGTATTTT.

This clonotype was found a few times. The V and J genes are TRBV10-3 and TRBJ2-7; no clear D. V was trimmed by 4 bases and J by 0 bases, leaving 16 bases between them. Germline V gene data show CDR1 as ENHRY and CDR2 as SYGVKD. There are 16 residues in the CDR3. The CDR3 protein is CAISGVQTVSSYEQYF. In DNA, the CDR3 is TGTGCCATCAGTGGGGTCCAGACGGTCAGCTCCTACGAGCAGTACTTC.

This clonotype has at least ten counts. This chain uses TRBV12-5 with TRBJ2-7; D could derive from TRBD1 or TRBD2 (5 bases each). The CDR3 contains 17 residues. The V end lost 7 bases, the J end lost 0 bases, and 22 bases lay between the germline ends. Per germline, CDR1 LGHNT and CDR2 FRNRAP. CDR3 coding DNA: TGTGCTAGTGATTCACTCCGTGGGGGACGTAGCTCCTACGAGCAGTACTTC. This encodes CASDSLRGGRSSYEQYF. The variable domain in full, with the rest retrieved from reference TRBV12-5 and TRBJ2-7, is DARVTQTPRHKVTEMGQEVTMRCQPILGHNTVFWYRQTMMQGLELLAYFRNRAPLDDSGMPKDRFSAEMPDATLATLKIQPSEPRDSAVYFCASDSLRGGRSSYEQYFGPGTRLTVT.

This clonotype appeared many times. The CDR3 DNA reads TGTGCCAGCAGTGGGGACAGGGGTGGTTACACCTTC. Its protein product is CASSGDRGGYTF. V gene TRBV6-1 combines with J gene TRBJ1-2, with 10 bases fitting TRBD1. V shed 4 bases, J shed 11 bases, and the junction held 4 bases outside the gene matches. The CDR3 loop spans 12 amino acids. The germline CDR1 and CDR2 sequences are MNHNS and SASEGT.

This clonotype came up many times. The chain carries TRBV10-3 and TRBJ2-4, with 7 bases fitting TRBD2. V shed 2 bases and J 2 bases; nucleotides not matched to a gene: 3. The length of the CDR3 is 15 residues. CDR1 is ENHRY and CDR2 is SYGVKD in the germline V gene. The CDR3 sequence: CAISEREGTKNIQYF. The CDR3 coding sequence is TGTGCCATCAGTGAGAGGGAGGGGACCAAAAACATTCAGTACTTC.

At least ten counts were recorded for this clonotype. V usage is TRBV7-9 and J usage is TRBJ2-7, with 8 bases matching TRBD1. Looked up from germline, CDR1 is SEHNR and CDR2 is FQNEAQ (reference sequence). The CDR3 sequence is 14 residues long. With V trimmed by 5 bases and J by 8 bases, 11 bases remained unmatched. This chain's CDR3 is CASSPPTGQGQQYF. CDR3 DNA sequence: TGTGCCAGCAGCCCTCCCACCGGACAGGGTCAGCAGTACTTC.

About this clonotype: A read error is likely, as this CDR3 ends without the conserved phenylalanine or tryptophan. The V gene is TRBV24-1, the J gene TRBJ2-1; D might be TRBD1 or TRBD2, each matching 5 bases. The germline V gene has CDR1 KGHDR and CDR2 SFDVKD. Trimming pared 5 bases from V and 9 bases from J, leaving 13 bases between. This CDR3 contains 13 residues. The CDR3 DNA follows: TGTGCCACCAGTGCCGGGGCTAGCCTTGAGCAGTTCCTC. This translates into CATSAGASLEQFL.

Note on this clonotype: No conserved phenylalanine or tryptophan ends this CDR3, so it is likely a read error. This chain connects TRBV20-1 to TRBJ2-2; TRBD2 agrees at 11 bases. This CDR3 has 17 residues. J gave up 2 bases and V 1 base, and 6 bases lay outside the gene matches. In germline, CDR1 is DFQATT, CDR2 SNEGSKA (reference sequence). This CDR3 is CSARGLTSGANTGELFS. The CDR3 DNA sequence: TGCAGTGCTAGAGGCCTGACTAGCGGGGCAAACACCGGGGAGCTGTTTTCT.

This clonotype was seen many times. This chain uses TRBV12-3 or TRBV12-4 with TRBJ1-1, with 7 bases that match TRBD1. This CDR3 region has 13 residues. V was clipped by 3 bases and J by 4 bases; unmatched bases: 2. The DNA for the CDR3 is TGTGCCAGCAGTTTTTCAGGGGGCACTGAAGCTTTCTTT. Its translation is CASSFSGGTEAFF.

V usage is TRBV25-1 and J usage is TRBJ1-1; 8 nucleotides match TRBD1. V gave up 4 bases and J gave up 5 bases; unmatched junction bases: 6. Germline V gene lookup returns CDR1 MGHDK and CDR2 SYGVNS. The CDR3 runs 14 residues. The chain's CDR3 is CASSGTGRGTEAFF. The CDR3 DNA reads as TGTGCCAGCAGTGGGACAGGGCGGGGAACTGAAGCTTTCTTT.

The rearrangement links TRBV7-9 to TRBJ1-2; D not resolved. The CDR3 loop spans 13 amino acids. Germline V gives CDR1 SEHNR, CDR2 FQNEAQ (reference sequence). V lost 4 bases and J lost 8, with 14 bases in between. The CDR3 coding sequence is TGTGCCAGCAGCTCTCTAACATATGGGGGCTACACCTTC. Translating gives CASSSLTYGGYTF.

This clonotype has at least ten counts. The chain has TRBV7-9 and TRBJ2-7; 7 nucleotides align to TRBD1. The CDR3 spans 15 residues. Germline CDR1 SEHNR, CDR2 FQNEAQ (reference sequence). V was pared by 5 bases and J by 0 bases, with 7 bases of the junction left unmatched. The CDR3 nucleotides are TGTGCCAGCAGCCAGACAGGGTGGGGCTCCTACGAGCAGTACTTC. Residues: CASSQTGWGSYEQYF.

Only a few counts were recorded for this clonotype. A much bigger clone sits one base away, suggesting this may be a read error. The chain employs TRBV25-1 and TRBJ2-7, with 8 positions matching TRBD1. CDR1 MGHDK and CDR2 SYGVNS come from the germline V gene. Trimming at V came to 3 bases and at J to 3 bases, leaving 1 base not matched to a gene. The CDR3 runs 13 residues. CDR3 sequence reads: CASSETGDYEQYF. DNA for the CDR3: TGTGCCAGCAGTGAGACAGGGGACTACGAGCAGTACTTC.